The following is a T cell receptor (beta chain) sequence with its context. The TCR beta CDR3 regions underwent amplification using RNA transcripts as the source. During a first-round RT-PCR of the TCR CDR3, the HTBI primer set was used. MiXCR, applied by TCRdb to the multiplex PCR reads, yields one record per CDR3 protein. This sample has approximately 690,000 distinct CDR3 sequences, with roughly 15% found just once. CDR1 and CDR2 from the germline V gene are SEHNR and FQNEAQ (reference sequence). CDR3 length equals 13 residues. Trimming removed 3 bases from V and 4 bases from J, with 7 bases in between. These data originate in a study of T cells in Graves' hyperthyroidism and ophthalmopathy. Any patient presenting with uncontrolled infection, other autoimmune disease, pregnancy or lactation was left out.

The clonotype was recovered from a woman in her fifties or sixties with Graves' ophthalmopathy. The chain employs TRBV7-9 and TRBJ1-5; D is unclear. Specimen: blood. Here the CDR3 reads CASSFNENQPQHF. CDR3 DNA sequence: TGTGCCAGCAGCTTTAATGAGAATCAGCCCCAGCATTTT.